A single sample is the source of the 30 T cell receptor beta chains below, sequenced in a study of Ad26.COV2.S vaccination and SARS-CoV-2 variants. The sample's treatment: around 19 received Ad26.COV2.S at low or high dose, single or two shots; about 5 received placebo; per-sample allocation not given. Day 63 following the first vaccine or placebo injection was when the samples were taken. Assay: immunoSEQ multiplex PCR; the TCRdb copy retains only in-frame clones and omits some. The table shows about 390,000 clones, with 70% to 90% occurring only once. Here the sequenced sample was peripheral blood, taken in a trial of Ad26.COV2.S vaccine versus placebo. Every receptor here comes from a person between 18 and 60 years old who received the Ad26.COV2.S COVID-19 vaccine or a placebo.

The chain couples TRBV9 to TRBJ1-3; D not certain. The CDR3 runs 13 residues. Germline CDR1 reads SGDLS; CDR2 reads YYNGEE. The V gene lost 6 bases and the J gene lost 4 bases, with 11 bases spanning the gap. The CDR3 sequence is CASTKSGGNTIYF. The CDR3 DNA follows: TGTGCCAGCACCAAATCCGGAGGAAACACCATATATTTT.

This sequence joins TRBV19 and TRBJ1-1; D is unresolved. The CDR3 contains 14 residues. Trimming cost V 0 bases and J 6 bases, with 11 bases left between them. Germline V gene sequence: CDR1 LNHDA, CDR2 SQIVND (reference sequence). CDR3 in DNA: TGTGCCAGTAGTATAGATCCAGGAGCCTCTGAAGCTTTCTTT. Translated: CASSIDPGASEAFF. Looking up the rest from reference TRBV19 and TRBJ1-1 gives the full variable domain: DGGITQSPKYLFRKEGQNVTLSCEQNLNHDAMYWYRQDPGQGLRLIYYSQIVNDFQKGDIAEGYSVSREKKESFPLTVTSAQKNPTAFYLCASSIDPGASEAFFGQGTRLTVV.

This chain links TRBV9 with TRBJ1-2; D uncertain. Trimming shortened V by 0 bases and J by 7 bases, and 16 bases separated the two germline ends. The CDR3 is 15 residues long. Per germline, CDR1 SGDLS and CDR2 YYNGEE. The DNA of the CDR3 is TGTGCCAGCAGCGTAGACGTCGGAGTTGCGGCTGGCTACACCTTC. As protein: CASSVDVGVAAGYTF.

The V call is TRBV10-1, the J call TRBJ1-1; 10 bases agree with TRBD1. The CDR3 has 12 residues. The germline CDR1 and CDR2 sequences are WNHNN and SYGVQD (reference sequence). Unmatched junction bases numbered 3, after V lost 8 bases and J lost 6 bases. This CDR3 reads CASGQGDAEAFF. As DNA, the CDR3 is TGCGCCAGCGGACAGGGGGATGCTGAAGCTTTCTTT.

The chain combines TRBV28 with TRBJ2-3, with 8 bases aligning to TRBD1. Germline V gene sequence: CDR1 MDHEN, CDR2 SYDVKM. The ends lost 5 bases at V and 3 bases at J; junction bases unmatched: 13. CDR3 length: 17 amino acids. CDR3 sequence (DNA): TGTGCCAGCAGTCCCCTAGGGGGCAGGGGGCGGACAGATACGCAGTATTTT. It specifies CASSPLGGRGRTDTQYF.

This chain links TRBV6-1 with TRBJ2-7; TRBD1 or TRBD2 may be the D gene (5 bases each). Germline loops: CDR1 MNHNS, CDR2 SASEGT. The CDR3 is made up of 16 amino acids. V was pared by 3 bases and J by 4 bases, with 19 bases between. CDR3 sequence: CASSDGQGAIGYEQYF. In nucleotides, the CDR3 is TGTGCCAGCAGTGATGGCCAGGGAGCGATTGGGTACGAGCAGTACTTC.

The rearrangement links TRBV7-9 to TRBJ1-1; D unclear. This CDR3 is built from 14 residues. With 1 base removed from V and 4 bases from J, the gap between germline ends came to 10 bases. The germline gives CDR1 SEHNR, CDR2 FQNEAQ (reference sequence). CDR3 sequence reads: CASSLDWSSTEAFF. The DNA of the CDR3 is TGTGCCAGCAGCTTAGACTGGTCCTCCACTGAAGCTTTCTTT.

The V call is TRBV29-1, the J call TRBJ1-3; the D gene is possibly TRBD1 (6 bases). The germline gives CDR1 SQVTM, CDR2 ANQGSEA. The CDR3 consists of 15 residues. The V and J ends lost 4 bases and 0 bases respectively, with 13 bases between them. CDR3 loop: CSVVGAPSSGNTIYF. CDR3 bases: TGCAGCGTTGTGGGGGCCCCGAGCTCTGGAAACACCATATATTTT.

This clone was seen once. J is TRBJ1-2 and V is TRBV7-2; possibly TRBD1 for D (6 bases). The CDR3 length is 14 residues. V was trimmed by 4 bases and J by 1 base, leaving 10 bases between them. Per the germline V gene, CDR1 is SGHTA and CDR2 is FQGNSA. CDR3 nucleotide sequence: TGTGCCAGCAGCTCGTGGACAGATAACTATGGCTACACCTTC. It codes for CASSSWTDNYGYTF.

The CDR3 spells CASSGEGTSQQVRSVGQETQYF. The CDR3, as DNA: TGCGCCAGCAGCGGCGAAGGGACTAGCCAGCAAGTCAGGTCGGTAGGTCAAGAGACCCAGTACTTC. The chain has TRBV5-1 and TRBJ2-5; 9 bases are shared with TRBD2. J gave up 2 bases and V 4 bases, and 27 bases lay outside the gene matches. Germline V gives CDR1 SGHRS, CDR2 YFSETQ. The CDR3 totals 22 residues.

This clone has more than one count but fewer than ten. The V and J genes are TRBV4-1 and TRBJ2-6; D uncertain. Trimming removed 1 base from V and 1 base from J, with 5 bases in between. Germline CDR1 is MGHRA and CDR2 is YSYEKL. The CDR3 covers 15 residues. The CDR3 nucleotides are TGCGCCAGCAGCCAAGTCGCGTCTGGGGCCAACGTCCTGACTTTC. Its protein is CASSQVASGANVLTF.

The chain couples TRBV3-1 (or the pseudogene TRBV3-2) to TRBJ2-7, with 8 bases that match TRBD2. The CDR3 has 15 residues. Germline-derived CDR1 and CDR2 are LGHDT and YNNKEL (reference sequence). After removal of 4 bases from V and 3 bases from J, the junction contained 8 bases not matched to a gene. The CDR3 bases are TGTGCCAGCAGCCGAACCGGGACTAGTAACTACGAGCAGTACTTC. This sequence encodes CASSRTGTSNYEQYF.

The chain recombines TRBV6-1 with TRBJ1-1; D not resolved. Germline values: CDR1 MNHNS, CDR2 SASEGT. This CDR3 is 13 amino acids long. V was shortened by 0 bases and J by 1 base, with 3 bases between the two germline ends. CDR3 in DNA: TGTGCCAGCAGTGAAGCGGAGAACACTGAAGCTTTCTTT. Amino acid sequence: CASSEAENTEAFF.

The genes are TRBV19 and TRBJ1-5, with D hard to call. Germline V gene data show CDR1 as LNHDA and CDR2 as SQIVND (reference sequence). V lost 4 bases to trimming and J lost 10 bases, with 14 bases between them. The CDR3 sequence is 13 residues long. This CDR3 reads CASSTQALEPQHF. CDR3 nucleotides: TGTGCCAGTAGTACCCAGGCCCTGGAACCCCAGCATTTT.

In DNA, the CDR3 is TGTGCCAGCAGCTTGGGGGGACAAGAGACCCAGTACTTC. The encoded protein is CASSLGGQETQYF. The chain is built from TRBV5-4 and TRBJ2-5; D ambiguous. This CDR3 spans 13 amino acids. With 0 bases removed from V and 2 bases from J, the gap between germline ends came to 5 bases. Germline V gives CDR1 SGHNT, CDR2 YYREEE (reference sequence).

In this sample, this clone turned up many times. The V call is TRBV2, the J call TRBJ1-2; D remains ambiguous. The germline CDR1 and CDR2 sequences are SNHLY and FYNNEI. The V end was cut by 7 bases, the J end by 4 bases, with 10 bases between. This CDR3 contains 12 residues. The CDR3 region is CASKRPAYGYTF. DNA of the CDR3: TGTGCCAGCAAGAGGCCGGCCTATGGCTACACCTTC.

The V gene is TRBV4-1, the J gene TRBJ1-5, with a weak D call TRBD1 (6 bases). V shed 1 base and J shed 5 bases, with 12 bases lying between them. The germline V gene has CDR1 MGHRA and CDR2 YSYEKL. The length of the CDR3 is 15 residues. CDR3 region: CASSQVRGRDQPQHF. As DNA, the CDR3 is TGCGCCAGCAGCCAAGTGAGGGGGAGAGATCAGCCCCAGCATTTT.

The chain recombines TRBV19 with TRBJ2-7; D possibly corresponds to TRBD2 (7 bases). CDR3 size: 16 residues. With 2 bases removed from V and 0 bases from J, the gap between germline ends came to 14 bases. Per germline, CDR1 LNHDA and CDR2 SQIVND (reference sequence). The CDR3: CASSIPTRGGSYEQYF. In nucleotides, the CDR3 is TGTGCCAGTAGTATACCTACAAGGGGGGGCTCCTACGAGCAGTACTTC.

In its sample, this clone was seen once. V is TRBV14 and J is TRBJ1-4; D unclear. Per the germline V gene, CDR1 is SGHDN and CDR2 is FVKESK. The V end lost 0 bases, the J end lost 10 bases, and 9 bases lay between the germline ends. This CDR3 is built from 13 residues. In nucleotides, the CDR3 is TGTGCCAGCAGCCAAGAAGGCGTTTCAAAACTGTTTTTT. Translating gives CASSQEGVSKLFF.

The chain has TRBV20-1 and TRBJ2-3, with D uncertain. Germline values: CDR1 DFQATT, CDR2 SNEGSKA (reference sequence). V was trimmed by 5 bases and J by 6 bases, leaving 9 bases between them. The CDR3 spans 11 residues. The CDR3 region is CSALGSDTQYF. The CDR3 region has the DNA TGCAGTGCTCTGGGAAGCGATACGCAGTATTTT.

The chain has TRBV6-5 and TRBJ1-1; D unresolved. Germline CDR1 MNHEY, CDR2 SVGAGI. V was pared by 4 bases and J by 1 base, with 7 bases between. CDR3 length equals 13 residues. CDR3 residues: CASSFGPNTEAFF. The CDR3 DNA is TGTGCCAGCAGTTTTGGCCCGAACACTGAAGCTTTCTTT.

This clone was seen a single time. The chain combines TRBV5-1 with TRBJ1-2; D may be TRBD1 (5 bases). The CDR3 is 14 amino acids. Trimming left V 1 base short and J 6 bases short, with 13 bases between. Germline V gene data show CDR1 as SGHRS and CDR2 as YFSETQ. CDR3 sequence (DNA): TGCGCCAGCAGCTTGTCGGGACTCCAGCATGGCTACACCTTC. Its translation is CASSLSGLQHGYTF.

The V and J genes are TRBV7-2 and TRBJ2-7; 9 bases are shared with TRBD2. The CDR3 sequence is 13 residues long. Germline trimming cut 4 bases from V and 7 bases from J; bases unmatched to any gene: 5. CDR1 SGHTA and CDR2 FQGNSA come from the germline V gene. Here the CDR3 reads CASSSSAGGEQYF. DNA for the CDR3: TGTGCCAGCAGCTCCTCGGCGGGGGGGGAGCAGTACTTC.

The chain couples TRBV3-1 (or the pseudogene TRBV3-2) to TRBJ2-5; 10 nucleotides agree with TRBD2. CDR3 size: 16 residues. Germline V lookup: CDR1 LGHDT, CDR2 YNNKEL (reference sequence). Trimming removed 1 base from V and 7 bases from J; junction bases left unmatched: 9. The CDR3 DNA sequence: TGTGCCAGCAGCCAAGTATCCAGCGGGGGGGCCGGGACCCAGTACTTC. Translated: CASSQVSSGGAGTQYF.

This chain uses TRBV2 with TRBJ1-4; TRBD1 matches at 9 bases. The CDR3 runs 14 residues. Trimming took 9 bases from V and 8 from J; bases not matched to a gene: 10. CDR1 is SNHLY and CDR2 is FYNNEI in the germline V gene. CDR3 residues: CASHGRQGEEKLFF. The CDR3 bases are TGTGCCAGTCACGGGAGACAGGGGGAAGAAAAACTGTTTTTT.

J is TRBJ1-1 and V is TRBV4-1; D possibly corresponds to TRBD1 (6 bases). The CDR3 contains 15 residues. V lost 5 bases to trimming and J lost 0 bases, with 13 bases between them. Germline V gene lookup returns CDR1 MGHRA and CDR2 YSYEKL. In DNA form, the CDR3 reads TGCGCCAGCAGCGGCAGGGGAGGGATGAACACTGAAGCTTTCTTT. It encodes CASSGRGGMNTEAFF.

This clone has a handful of counts. The chain recombines TRBV10-1 with TRBJ1-1; D unresolved. The CDR3 is 13 residues long. Looked up from germline, CDR1 is WNHNN and CDR2 is SYGVQD (reference sequence). V shed 7 bases and J shed 5 bases, with 14 bases lying between them. The CDR3 reads CASKGPLGTEAFF. The CDR3 coding sequence is TGCGCCAGCAAGGGCCCCTTGGGAACTGAAGCTTTCTTT.

V is TRBV6-1 and J is TRBJ1-3; D is unresolved. The length of the CDR3 is 16 residues. Per germline, CDR1 MNHNS and CDR2 SASEGT. The V end lost 2 bases, the J end lost 4 bases, and 15 bases lay between the germline ends. CDR3 DNA sequence: TGTGCCAGCAGTGAATCGGAGACAAAATACGGAAACACCATATATTTT. Translated: CASSESETKYGNTIYF.

The chain links TRBV6-5 to TRBJ1-1; possible D gene TRBD1, 6 bases. The CDR3 runs to 12 residues. V was cut by 8 bases and J by 11 bases, with 18 bases left in between. Germline CDR1 reads MNHEY; CDR2 reads SVGAGI. The CDR3 nucleotides read TGTGCCAGCCGCGCACAGGGCTATGAGGCTTTCTTT. It is translated as CASRAQGYEAFF.

The chain has TRBV5-1 and TRBJ1-6, with 9 bases that match TRBD1. The V segment lost 0 bases and the J segment 10 bases; nucleotides outside the gene matches: 2. Looked up from germline, CDR1 is SGHRS and CDR2 is YFSETQ. The CDR3 is 14 residues long. The CDR3 nucleotides read TGCGCCAGCAGCTTGGGGGACAGGGTGTCACCCCTCCACTTT. Translating it yields CASSLGDRVSPLHF.